This record covers a single T cell receptor (beta chain). MiXCR, applied by TCRdb to the PCR reads, yields one record per CDR3 protein. The sample has about 300,000 distinct CDR3 sequences; 20% to 25% are singletons. J was trimmed by 10 bases and V by 5 bases; bases with no gene match: 11. This CDR3 region has 14 residues. The germline V gene encodes CDR1 SEHNR and CDR2 FQNEAQ (reference sequence). The data stem from a study of molecular identifiers for immune sequencing clone quantification. The specimen sequenced was naive CD8+ T cells from blood, with Jurkat cell RNA spiked in. Subset defined: FACS-sorted CD8+CD4-CCR7+CD45RA+ naive T cells. This chain connects TRBV7-9 to TRBJ2-1; 7 bases map to TRBD1. The clonotype originates from a human donor in good health. Some libraries in this study had Jurkat cell RNA spiked in. CDR3 loop: CASSVRDSSYEQFF. The CDR3 nucleotides read TGTGCCAGCAGCGTACGGGACAGCTCATACGAGCAGTTCTTC.